This T cell receptor beta chain was retrieved from a study of shared clonotypes between healthy human individuals (dated by TCRdb to 2019 to 2021). Describing the broader study: The cohort included a few men and a couple of women between 18 and 49 years of age. To estimate repertoire size and how much clonotypes are shared between individuals, the study performed deep sequencing of blood TCR repertoires from 4 to 6 healthy adults. For each donor, three plates each were used for CD4 naive and CD4 memory, two plates were used for CD8 naive, and one plate was used for CD8 memory. Between about 0.8 and 9 billion PBMCs per donor were obtained by leukapheresis. Different laboratories and diverse techniques were used to prepare libraries and sequence TCR repertoires, to increase sequencing depth and limit assay-specific biases. What the authors observed across the whole study: The genetic and exposure-history diversity represented was limited by the small number of donors. Compared with non-shared clonotypes, the clonotypes found in all four sorted-subset donors had higher generation probabilities. Sharing across a few donors was observed for approximately 5% of naive CD4, about 3.2% of naive CD8, about 2.3% of memory CD4, and about 0.4% of memory CD8 clonotypes. Even with the large sequencing depth, rarefaction of the sorted-subset datasets indicated that sequencing was incomplete. Based on pairwise subsampling, the degree of clonotype sharing among donors was expected to be affected by sequencing depth. Estimated clonotype richness was generally larger for naive than for memory subsets. Sampling was restricted to blood, and TCR repertoires in tissue are likely to differ from TCR repertoires in blood.

V gives up 4 bases and J gives up 5 bases, and the segment between their germline ends measures 14 bases. Including cysteine and phenylalanine, the CDR3 has 14 amino acids. The retained sequence is limited to the CDR3, 42 bases, with the frame set at the first base. CDR1 SEHNR and CDR2 FQNEAQ were looked up in the germline V gene (reference sequence). TCR CDR3 regions were amplified from genomic DNA by multiplex PCR using the deep immunoSEQ assay. Extracted genomic DNA from each cell subset was distributed evenly across all wells of several immunoSEQ 96-well plates, and each plate was treated as a replicate. Each replicate PCR for sorted subsets received around 210 ng genomic DNA, equal to about 30,000 T cell genomes. Purified libraries were measured with a Qubit 3.0 fluorometer, size-checked on a Bioanalyzer 2100, and measured again with the KAPA Library Quantification kit. Every immunoSEQ 96-well plate was sequenced on a dedicated single-read 150-cycle Illumina NextSeq 550 flow cell. As for the original processing: Because the immunoSEQ output held only junctional sequences and lacked quality scores, the filtering could not match the filtering applied to full-length reads. To assign V/J genes and CDR3, sequences were annotated using PyIR, a Python wrapper for IgBLAST v1.9, with IMGT germline references. Any read was removed if the V/J assignment was weak (E-value above 1e-6), the CDR3 was missing, or the read contained stop codons, out-of-frame junctions, or ambiguous translated residues. V3J clonotypes were defined by identical inferred V gene, J gene, and CDR3 amino acid sequence. Percentage overlap between repertoires was calculated by dividing the number of shared unique clonotypes by the size of the smaller repertoire. Three approaches were used to assess repertoire richness: RTK rarefaction, the Chao1 estimator, and Recon v2.1 estimates of unobserved clonotypes. OLGA was used to compute generation probabilities for all TCRbeta clonotypes that the gDNA method yielded from a few donors. As stored in TCRdb, this immuneACCESS dataset retains in-frame rearrangements with V and J assigned. A fraction of the clones does not appear; measured against another copy, unresolved V genes explain less than half of the discrepancy, and the remainder lacks a known reason. For V, J and clone size, that table is used; D and trimming come from the DNA. This sample has over 2 million clones in its table, and about 95% of those were observed once. The ten largest clones represent approximately 1.2% of the sample.

A word on this clone: Its binding antigen is unknown. No base qualities exist here, and no much larger clone lies one base off it.

CD8 naive samples were obtained by positive selection for CCR7 among CD45RO-negative cells, yielding a CD45RA+CCR7+ population from which TemRA cells were excluded. Healthy HIV-negative adults with no recently reported acute infections or vaccinations were included as donors. Every donor was a Caucasian adult residing in Nashville, Tennessee, USA. Blood was collected by leukapheresis, and PBMCs were isolated by Ficoll-Histopaque density gradient centrifugation and then cryopreserved in liquid nitrogen vapor phase. Analytical flow cytometry was used to check the purity and quantity of every magnetically sorted T cell population. Each sorted fraction had its genomic DNA isolated and then quantified by UV absorbance on a Nanodrop 2000c.

The source of this sequence is a man younger than 35 in good health. The V and J genes are TRBV7-9 and TRBJ2-5, with TRBD1 as a weak D call on 6 bases. The source material was naive CD8+ T cells sorted from blood. In light of the paper, this sample's cell subset or site label describes: CD45RA+CCR7+. The CDR3 here reads CASSSSRGAETQYF. The DNA sequence is given as TGTGCCAGCAGCTCCTCCAGGGGCGCGGAGACCCAGTACTTC.